This T cell receptor beta chain was captured in a study of Ad26.COV2.S vaccination and SARS-CoV-2 variants. Study-level results: TCR breadth and depth analyses may have underestimated total T cell responses.

Treatment indicated: some 20 received Ad26.COV2.S at low or high dose, single or two shots; 5 received placebo; per-sample allocation not given. Sampling occurred on day 63 after the first vaccine or placebo injection. The sample came from a Boston adult aged 18-55 years. In this sample, this clone turned up a few times. As yet, its antigen is unknown. This table comes from immunoSEQ multiplex PCR, and its TCRdb copy is limited to in-frame clones, with some not included. The data hold 400,000 to 450,000 clones, with more than 80% observed a single time. The CDR3 has 16 residues. This sequence joins TRBV1 and TRBJ2-7. TRBV1 counts as a pseudogene. The sample in question was peripheral blood, obtained in a trial of Ad26.COV2.S vaccine versus placebo. The TCR comes from a person aged 18-65 years who received the Ad26.COV2.S COVID-19 vaccine or a placebo. The CDR3 DNA reads TGCACCAGCAGCGGGTTTCTGGGACGCCAAGAAGGGGAGCAGTACTTC. Translation gives CTSSGFLGRQEGEQYF.